This entry is about one TCR beta chain. No antigen is known for it. CDR1 is MDHEN, CDR2 SYDVKM, per germline. V lost 6 bases and J lost 1, with 10 bases in between. The CDR3 has 13 residues. Profiled with immunoSEQ multiplex PCR; TCRdb holds only in-frame clones, not every one. This table holds 100,000 or so clones, 91% found once. The data were obtained in a study of PD-L1 blockade in urothelial cancer. Across the whole study: Patients, treated from about 2014 onward, received atezolizumab 1,200 mg intravenously every 3 weeks. The number of prior chemotherapy regimens per patient was 0 to 3. Blood yielded a median of approximately 130,000 T cells per sample. Study-level points and caveats: Blood TCR clonality below the median before treatment was a predictor of better survival.

Sequences were derived from PBMCs, sampled around atezolizumab (anti-PD-L1) treatment. This chain joins TRBV28 and TRBJ2-7; weak D call: TRBD1 (5 bases). This TCR came from a woman of 80 years or more with urothelial cancer. CDR3 sequence (DNA): TGTGCCAGCAGCGACAGATCTTCCTACGAGCAGTACTTC. Translated: CASSDRSSYEQYF. Full variable domain (missing parts from reference TRBV28 and TRBJ2-7): DVKVTQSSRYLVKRTGEKVFLECVQDMDHENMFWYRQDPGLGLRLIYFSYDVKMKEKGDIPEGYSVSREKKERFSLILESASTNQTSMYLCASSDRSSYEQYFGPGTRLTVT.